Listed below are T cell receptor beta chains from one sample, sequenced in a study of blood T cell repertoires in COVID-19. TCRdb's copy holds only in-frame clones and misses some; the assay was immunoSEQ multiplex PCR. Of roughly 500,000 clones detected, roughly 88% appear once; the ten largest clones hold approximately 3%. The sequenced sample consisted of peripheral blood. The receptors derive from a human donor in a cohort sampled during active COVID-19. CDR3s include the opening cysteine and the closing phenylalanine or tryptophan. D genes are given only for firm matches.

-,TRBV7-3,TRBJ1-4,CASSLDSNEKLFF,TGTGCCAGCAGCTTAGACAGTAATGAAAAACTGTTTTTT
TRBD1,TRBV29-1,TRBJ1-5,CSVEETGESNQPQHF,TGCAGCGTTGAAGAGACAGGGGAGAGCAATCAGCCCCAGCATTTT
-,TRBV30,TRBJ1-2,CAWRVRGHNYGYTF,TGTGCCTGGAGGGTAAGGGGTCATAACTATGGCTACACCTTC
TRBD2,TRBV7-3,TRBJ2-3,CASSPNALAGPPDTQYF,TGTGCCAGCAGCCCCAATGCCCTAGCGGGACCACCAGATACGCAGTATTTT
TRBD1,TRBV7-9,TRBJ1-1,CASSLVTGERAFF,TGTGCCAGCAGCTTAGTAACAGGGGAACGAGCTTTCTTT
-,TRBV11-1,TRBJ2-7,CASSSFTSSYEQYF,TGTGCCAGCAGCTCGTTCACAAGCTCCTACGAGCAGTACTTC
TRBD2,TRBV2,TRBJ2-7,CASSYGGFLPSYEQYF,TGTGCCAGCAGTTACGGGGGGTTCCTACCGAGCTACGAGCAGTACTTC
TRBD2,TRBV6-5,TRBJ2-7,CASAWTSGGYEQYF,TGTGCCAGCGCCTGGACTAGCGGGGGCTACGAGCAGTACTTC
TRBD1,TRBV29-1,TRBJ1-4,CSVLQGADEKLFF,TGCAGCGTTCTACAGGGGGCGGATGAAAAACTGTTTTTT
TRBD2,TRBV25-1,TRBJ2-2,CASRLSGSGTGELFF,TGTGCCAGCAGACTTAGCGGGAGTGGCACCGGGGAGCTGTTTTTT
-,TRBV18,TRBJ1-2,CASSRTGEGGGYTF,TGTGCCAGCTCACGTACCGGTGAGGGTGGTGGCTACACCTTC
-,TRBV9,TRBJ2-1,CASSPRQTAYNEQFF,TGTGCCAGCAGCCCCAGACAGACGGCCTACAATGAGCAGTTCTTC